The rows below give T cell receptor beta chains drawn from one sample of a study of cytomegalovirus exposure and HLA in healthy donors. Assay: immunoSEQ multiplex PCR; the TCRdb copy retains only in-frame clones and omits some. The sample shows 150,000 to 200,000 clones, around 65% of them seen only once. Sequencing used PBMCs. The receptor source for this set is a woman aged 40-49 years in good health and CMV-seropositive. Each CDR3 is given with its conserved first and last residue. A D gene is named only where the DNA matches it firmly. Clone size is stated in some rows and not others, as once, few, many or a class when expanded.

d_gene | abundance | j_gene | v_gene | CDR3aa | CDR3nt
. | once | TRBJ2-2 | TRBV5-1 | CASSLGGNGELFF | TGCGCCAGCAGCTTGGGAGGGAACGGGGAGCTGTTTTTT
. | . | TRBJ2-2 | TRBV7-2 | CASSLVGTSNTGELFF | TGTGCCAGCAGCCTCGTCGGGACTTCGAACACCGGGGAGCTGTTTTTT
. | . | TRBJ2-5 | TRBV28 | CASRRILRVQETQYF | TGTGCCAGCAGACGCATCCTTCGGGTGCAAGAGACCCAGTACTTC
. | . | TRBJ2-5 | TRBV19 | CASSIGQGFISETQYF | TGTGCCAGTAGTATAGGTCAGGGGTTTATATCGGAGACCCAGTACTTC
TRBD2 | . | TRBJ2-7 | TRBV7-2 | CASSLGGGGVSEQYF | TGTGCCAGCAGCTTAGGAGGCGGGGGTGTATCCGAGCAGTACTTC
. | . | TRBJ2-7 | TRBV27 | CASSLLGGDEQYF | TGTGCCAGCAGCCTACTAGGGGGGGACGAGCAGTACTTC
. | . | TRBJ2-1 | TRBV28 | CASSLRGSVYNEQFF | TGTGCCAGCAGTTTAAGGGGTTCTGTCTACAATGAGCAGTTCTTC
TRBD1 | once | TRBJ1-1 | TRBV5-1 | CASSWGTENTEAFF | TGCGCCAGCAGCTGGGGGACAGAGAACACTGAAGCTTTCTTT
. | few | TRBJ1-1 | TRBV19 | CASNIGAGPTEAFF | TGTGCCAGTAATATCGGGGCGGGGCCCACTGAAGCTTTCTTT
TRBD1 | . | TRBJ2-5 | TRBV4-2 | CASSQGDSGETQYF | TGTGCCAGCAGCCAAGGGGACAGCGGAGAGACCCAGTACTTC
TRBD1 | . | TRBJ2-7 | TRBV10-3 | CAIMGQHSYEQYF | TGTGCCATCATGGGACAGCATTCCTACGAGCAGTACTTC
TRBD2 | . | TRBJ2-5 | TRBV9 | CASSEMGSGTSGPKGETQYF | TGTGCCAGCAGCGAGATGGGGAGCGGGACTAGCGGACCCAAGGGGGAGACCCAGTACTTC
TRBD1 | . | TRBJ1-5 | TRBV19 | CASSQQGDSGPQHF | TGTGCCAGTAGCCAACAGGGGGACTCTGGGCCCCAGCATTTT
TRBD2 | . | TRBJ2-7 | TRBV10-3 | CAISLLGGGASYEQYF | TGTGCCATCAGCCTCCTAGGCGGGGGGGCTTCCTACGAGCAGTACTTC
. | once | TRBJ1-1 | TRBV5-1 | CASTKHEVNTEAFF | TGCGCCAGCACCAAGCATGAGGTGAACACTGAAGCTTTCTTT
TRBD1 | few | TRBJ2-7 | TRBV27 | CASSLQDRGVAGEQYF | TGTGCCAGCAGTTTACAGGACAGGGGTGTAGCTGGCGAGCAGTACTTC
TRBD2 | . | TRBJ2-1 | TRBV4-1 | CASSQPGGQRGTNEQFF | TGCGCCAGCAGCCAACCGGGGGGGCAGCGGGGGACTAATGAGCAGTTCTTC
. | . | TRBJ2-7 | TRBV29-1 | CSVEGPTPFSTYEQYF | TGCAGCGTTGAAGGACCGACTCCTTTTTCAACCTACGAGCAGTACTTC
. | . | TRBJ1-2 | TRBV15 | CATSLDRNYGYTF | TGTGCCACCAGCTTAGACAGGAACTATGGCTACACCTTC
TRBD2 | . | TRBJ2-1 | TRBV7-3 | CASSQGLANEQFF | TGTGCCAGCAGCCAAGGACTAGCTAATGAGCAGTTCTTC
. | medium-sized | TRBJ1-1 | TRBV29-1 | CSDQMDTEAFF | TGCAGCGATCAGATGGACACTGAAGCTTTCTTT
TRBD1 | . | TRBJ1-5 | TRBV15 | CATSSTGGQPQHF | TGTGCCACCAGCAGTACAGGGGGTCAGCCCCAGCATTTT
. | . | TRBJ1-6 | TRBV7-8 | CASSLARGGSPLHF | TGTGCCAGCAGCTTAGCGAGGGGGGGCTCACCCCTCCACTTT
TRBD2 | . | TRBJ2-3 | TRBV4-3 | CASSSRLADLYTDTQYF | TGCGCCAGCAGCTCCCGACTAGCGGATCTTTACACAGATACGCAGTATTTT
. | once | TRBJ2-1 | TRBV4-1 | CASSRDGRGSDEQFF | TGCGCCAGCAGCAGGGACGGGAGAGGGAGTGATGAGCAGTTCTTC
. | . | TRBJ2-2 | TRBV13 | CASSLGSPAGTGELFF | TGTGCCAGCAGCTTAGGGTCTCCGGCAGGCACCGGGGAGCTGTTTTTT
TRBD1 | . | TRBJ1-1 | TRBV5-4 | CASSLAWETGQGHFTFF | TGTGCCAGCAGCTTGGCCTGGGAAACGGGACAGGGCCATTTTACTTTCTTT
. | once | TRBJ1-6 | TRBV2 | CASSEEGAYNSPLHF | TGTGCCAGCAGTGAGGAGGGCGCTTATAATTCACCCCTCCACTTT
. | . | TRBJ1-1 | TRBV7-9 | CSSSLASFGGRNTEAFF | TGTTCCAGCAGCTTAGCGAGCTTCGGGGGGAGGAACACTGAAGCTTTCTTT
TRBD2 | . | TRBJ2-3 | TRBV7-3 | CASSLTPGTSGLRDF | TGTGCCAGCAGCTTAACCCCCGGGACTAGCGGGCTCCGGGATTTT
. | . | TRBJ2-3 | TRBV21-1 | CASSNPGETKYF | TGTGCCAGCAGCAATCCGGGAGAAACTAAGTATTTT
. | . | TRBJ2-7 | TRBV7-6 | CASPTHRFMYEQYF | TGTGCCAGCCCAACCCACAGGTTTATGTACGAGCAGTACTTC
TRBD2 | few | TRBJ2-3 | TRBV15 | CATSRDKRLAVNTDTQYF | TGTGCCACCAGCAGAGATAAGAGACTAGCGGTAAACACAGATACGCAGTATTTT
TRBD2 | . | TRBJ2-3 | TRBV9 | CASSPRSGGLTDTQYF | TGTGCCAGCAGCCCCAGAAGCGGGGGGCTCACAGATACGCAGTATTTT
TRBD2 | . | TRBJ2-2 | TRBV9 | CASSIQAGEVNTGELFF | TGTGCCAGCAGCATACAAGCGGGGGAGGTTAACACCGGGGAGCTGTTTTTT
. | . | TRBJ2-7 | TRBV27 | CASSLQGTYEQYF | TGTGCCAGCAGTTTGCAGGGGACCTACGAGCAGTACTTC
TRBD2 | . | TRBJ2-7 | TRBV29-1 | CSVRTSGGEQYF | TGCAGCGTTCGGACTAGCGGCGGCGAGCAGTACTTC
. | . | TRBJ1-2 | TRBV10-3 | CAISESAEGGIGYTF | TGTGCCATCAGTGAGTCGGCGGAGGGTGGTATCGGCTACACCTTC
. | once | TRBJ2-7 | TRBV25-1 | CASSEFEESSYEQYF | TGTGCCAGCAGTGAATTTGAGGAAAGCTCCTACGAGCAGTACTTC
. | . | TRBJ1-3 | TRBV19 | CASSFGSSGNTIYF | TGTGCCAGTAGTTTTGGGAGCTCTGGAAACACCATATATTTT
. | . | TRBJ2-3 | TRBV5-4 | CAVRGAVMTDTQYF | TGTGCCGTACGGGGGGCCGTTATGACAGATACGCAGTATTTT
. | . | TRBJ2-2 | TRBV6-4 | CASSDFGLTDRHTGELFF | TGTGCCAGCAGTGACTTCGGCCTAACAGACAGACACACCGGGGAGCTGTTTTTT
. | . | TRBJ2-7 | TRBV11-3 | CASSPGHSYEQYF | TGTGCCAGCAGCCCGGGACACTCCTACGAGCAGTACTTC
. | . | TRBJ1-6 | TRBV7-9 | CASSLGQAHNSPLHF | TGTGCCAGCAGCTTAGGACAGGCCCATAATTCACCCCTCCACTTT
. | . | TRBJ1-5 | TRBV2 | CASSLQGSNQPQHF | TGTGCCAGTTCCCTACAGGGTAGCAATCAGCCCCAGCATTTT
. | . | TRBJ1-3 | TRBV2 | CASGEGERSGNTIYF | TGTGCCAGCGGAGAGGGGGAACGCTCTGGAAACACCATATATTTT
TRBD2 | once | TRBJ2-5 | TRBV19 | CASSIRGGVAGGRETQYF | TGTGCCAGTAGTATCAGGGGGGGCGTAGCGGGGGGCCGAGAGACCCAGTACTTC
TRBD1 | . | TRBJ1-5 | TRBV6-6 | CASSYFQGAEKPQHF | TGTGCCAGCAGTTACTTTCAGGGGGCGGAAAAGCCCCAGCATTTT
TRBD1 | once | TRBJ1-5 | TRBV5-1 | CASSPEGQGSNQPQHF | TGCGCCAGCAGCCCCGAGGGACAGGGAAGCAATCAGCCCCAGCATTTT
. | . | TRBJ1-5 | TRBV4-1 | CASSQDRATGPQHF | TGCGCCAGCAGCCAAGACAGGGCTACAGGGCCCCAGCATTTT
. | few | TRBJ1-5 | TRBV19 | CASSLQGTQPQHF | TGTGCCAGTAGTTTACAGGGCACGCAGCCCCAGCATTTT
TRBD2 | . | TRBJ2-5 | TRBV6-5 | CASTPTSGRAREQYF | TGTGCCAGCACTCCGACTAGCGGGAGGGCGCGGGAGCAGTACTTC
TRBD1 | . | TRBJ1-1 | TRBV6-5 | CASRTGAAGDAFF | TGTGCCAGCAGGACAGGGGCCGCTGGTGATGCTTTCTTT
. | few | TRBJ2-7 | TRBV28 | CASRGRHEQYF | TGTGCCAGCAGGGGGCGCCACGAGCAGTACTTC
TRBD2 | once | TRBJ2-3 | TRBV9 | CASSGGAGSTDTQYF | TGTGCCAGCAGCGGAGGAGCGGGGAGCACAGATACGCAGTATTTT
. | few | TRBJ1-4 | TRBV4-3 | CASSHLGQPTNEKLFF | TGCGCCAGCAGCCATCTCGGACAGCCAACTAATGAAAAACTGTTTTTT
TRBD1 | once | TRBJ1-6 | TRBV10-3 | CAQGQGDNSPLHF | TGTGCTCAGGGACAGGGGGATAATTCACCCCTCCACTTT